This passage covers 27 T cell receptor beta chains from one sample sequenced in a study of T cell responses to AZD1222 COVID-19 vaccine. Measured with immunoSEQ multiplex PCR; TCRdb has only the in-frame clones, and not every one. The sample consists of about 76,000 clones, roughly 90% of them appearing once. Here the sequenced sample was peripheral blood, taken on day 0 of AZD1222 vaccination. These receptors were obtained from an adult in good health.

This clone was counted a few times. The CDR3 region is CASSRGGGLARETQYF. The CDR3 bases are TGTGCCAGCAGCCGCGGAGGGGGACTAGCCAGGGAGACCCAGTACTTC. This sequence joins TRBV7-9 and TRBJ2-5, with 9 bases aligning to TRBD2. After removal of 5 bases from V and 5 bases from J, the junction contained 12 bases not matched to a gene. CDR3 length equals 16 residues. The V gene's germline CDR1 is SEHNR and CDR2 FQNEAQ (reference sequence).

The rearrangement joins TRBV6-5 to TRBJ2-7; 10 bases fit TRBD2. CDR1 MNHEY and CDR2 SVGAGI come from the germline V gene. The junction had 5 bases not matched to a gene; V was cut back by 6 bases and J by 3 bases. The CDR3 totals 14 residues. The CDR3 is CASRVAGGNYEQYF. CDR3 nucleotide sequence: TGTGCCAGCAGGGTAGCGGGAGGCAACTACGAGCAGTACTTC.

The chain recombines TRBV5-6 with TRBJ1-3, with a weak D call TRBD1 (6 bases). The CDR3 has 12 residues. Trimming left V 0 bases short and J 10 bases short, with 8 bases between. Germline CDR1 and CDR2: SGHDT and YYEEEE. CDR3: CASSLEDRTIYF. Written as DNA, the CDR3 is TGTGCCAGCAGCTTGGAGGACAGAACCATATATTTT.

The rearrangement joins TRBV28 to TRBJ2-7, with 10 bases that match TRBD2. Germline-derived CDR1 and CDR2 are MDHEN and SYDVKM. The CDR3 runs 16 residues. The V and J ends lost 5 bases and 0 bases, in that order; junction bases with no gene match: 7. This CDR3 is CASSPQASGSSYEQYF. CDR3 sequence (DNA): TGTGCCAGCAGTCCCCAGGCTAGCGGGAGCTCCTACGAGCAGTACTTC.

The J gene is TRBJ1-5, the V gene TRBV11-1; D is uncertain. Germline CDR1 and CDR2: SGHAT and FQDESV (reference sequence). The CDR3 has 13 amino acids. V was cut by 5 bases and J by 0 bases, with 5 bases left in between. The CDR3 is CASSQYSNQPQHF. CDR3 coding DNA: TGTGCCAGCAGCCAGTATAGCAATCAGCCCCAGCATTTT. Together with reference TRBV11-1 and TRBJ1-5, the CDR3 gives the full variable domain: EAEVAQSPRYKITEKSQAVAFWCDPISGHATLYWYRQILGQGPELLVQFQDESVVDDSQLPKDRFSAERLKGVDSTLKIQPAELGDSAMYLCASSQYSNQPQHFGDGTRLSIL.

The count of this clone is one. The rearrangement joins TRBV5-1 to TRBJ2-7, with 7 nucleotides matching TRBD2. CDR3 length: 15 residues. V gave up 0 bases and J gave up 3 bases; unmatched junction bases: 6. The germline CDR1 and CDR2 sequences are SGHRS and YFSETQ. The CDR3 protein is CASSLGTSALYEQYF. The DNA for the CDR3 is TGCGCCAGCAGCTTGGGGACTAGTGCCCTCTACGAGCAGTACTTC.

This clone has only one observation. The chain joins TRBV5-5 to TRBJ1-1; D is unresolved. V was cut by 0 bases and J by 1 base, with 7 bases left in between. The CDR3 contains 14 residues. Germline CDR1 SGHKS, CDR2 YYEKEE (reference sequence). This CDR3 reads CASSLGQANTEAFF. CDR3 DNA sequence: TGTGCCAGCAGCTTGGGGCAGGCGAACACTGAAGCTTTCTTT.

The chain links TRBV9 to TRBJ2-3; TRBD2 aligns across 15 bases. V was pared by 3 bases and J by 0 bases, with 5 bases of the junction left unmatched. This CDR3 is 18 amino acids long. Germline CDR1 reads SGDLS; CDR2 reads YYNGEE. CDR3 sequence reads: CASSAPGLAGGSTDTQYF. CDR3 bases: TGTGCCAGCAGCGCACCGGGACTAGCGGGGGGAAGCACAGATACGCAGTATTTT.

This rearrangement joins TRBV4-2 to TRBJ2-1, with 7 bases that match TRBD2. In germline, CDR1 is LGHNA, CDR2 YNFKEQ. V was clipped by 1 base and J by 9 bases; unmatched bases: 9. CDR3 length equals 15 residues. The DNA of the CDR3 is TGTGCCAGCAGCCAAGTGGGGGGGGAGGGAGTTGAGCAGTTCTTC. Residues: CASSQVGGEGVEQFF.

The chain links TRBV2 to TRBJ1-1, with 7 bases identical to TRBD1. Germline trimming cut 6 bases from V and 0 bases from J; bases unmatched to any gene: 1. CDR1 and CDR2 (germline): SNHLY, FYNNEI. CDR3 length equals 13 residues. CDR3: CASRTGLNTEAFF. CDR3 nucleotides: TGTGCCAGCAGGACAGGGTTGAACACTGAAGCTTTCTTT.

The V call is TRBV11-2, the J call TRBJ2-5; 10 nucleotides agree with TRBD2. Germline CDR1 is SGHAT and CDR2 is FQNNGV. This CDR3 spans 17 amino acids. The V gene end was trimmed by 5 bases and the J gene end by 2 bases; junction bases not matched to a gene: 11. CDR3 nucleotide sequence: TGTGCCAGCAGCCCTTATTCCGGGACTAGCGCTCAAGAGACCCAGTACTTC. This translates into CASSPYSGTSAQETQYF.

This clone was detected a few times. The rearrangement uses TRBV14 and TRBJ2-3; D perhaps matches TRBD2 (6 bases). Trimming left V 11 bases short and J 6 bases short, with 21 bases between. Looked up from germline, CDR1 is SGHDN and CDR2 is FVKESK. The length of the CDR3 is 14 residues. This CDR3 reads CAEREDGPWDTQYF. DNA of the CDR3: TGTGCCGAGAGGGAGGACGGTCCTTGGGATACGCAGTATTTT.

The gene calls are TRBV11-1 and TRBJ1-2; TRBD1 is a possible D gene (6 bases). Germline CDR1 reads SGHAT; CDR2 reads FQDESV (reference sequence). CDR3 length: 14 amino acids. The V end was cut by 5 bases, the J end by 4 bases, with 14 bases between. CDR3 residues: CASSPRGHLYGYTF. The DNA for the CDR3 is TGTGCCAGCAGCCCCAGGGGACACCTCTATGGCTACACCTTC. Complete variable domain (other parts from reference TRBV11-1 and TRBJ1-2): EAEVAQSPRYKITEKSQAVAFWCDPISGHATLYWYRQILGQGPELLVQFQDESVVDDSQLPKDRFSAERLKGVDSTLKIQPAELGDSAMYLCASSPRGHLYGYTFGSGTRLTVV.

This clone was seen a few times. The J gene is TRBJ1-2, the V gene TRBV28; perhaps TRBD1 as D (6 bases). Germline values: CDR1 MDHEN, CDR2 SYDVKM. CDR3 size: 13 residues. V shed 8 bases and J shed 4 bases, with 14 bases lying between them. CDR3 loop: CASWGAETYGYTF. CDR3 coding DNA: TGTGCCAGCTGGGGGGCAGAGACCTATGGCTACACCTTC.

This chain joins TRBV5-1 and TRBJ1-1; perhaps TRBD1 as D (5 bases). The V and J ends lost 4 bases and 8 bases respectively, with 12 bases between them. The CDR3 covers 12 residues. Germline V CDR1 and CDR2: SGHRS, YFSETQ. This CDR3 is CASSVGREEAFF. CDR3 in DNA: TGCGCCAGCAGCGTGGGACGGGAGGAAGCTTTCTTT. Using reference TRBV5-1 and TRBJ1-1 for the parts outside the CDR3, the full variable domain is KAGVTQTPRYLIKTRGQQVTLSCSPISGHRSVSWYQQTPGQGLQFLFEYFSETQRNKGNFPGRFSGRQFSNSRSEMNVSTLELGDSALYLCASSVGREEAFFGQGTRLTVV.

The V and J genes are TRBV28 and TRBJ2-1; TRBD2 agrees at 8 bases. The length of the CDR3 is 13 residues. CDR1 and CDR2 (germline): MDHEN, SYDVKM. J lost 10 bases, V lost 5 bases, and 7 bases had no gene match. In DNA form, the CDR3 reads TGTGCCAGCAGTCGTCTAGCGGGTGTGGAGCAGTTCTTC. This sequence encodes CASSRLAGVEQFF.

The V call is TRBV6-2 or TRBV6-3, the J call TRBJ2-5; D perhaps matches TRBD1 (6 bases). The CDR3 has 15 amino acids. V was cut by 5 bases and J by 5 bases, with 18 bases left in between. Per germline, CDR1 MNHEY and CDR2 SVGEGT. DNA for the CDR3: TGTGCCAGCAGTCCGATACAGGGATTGGGCGAGACCCAGTACTTC. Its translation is CASSPIQGLGETQYF.

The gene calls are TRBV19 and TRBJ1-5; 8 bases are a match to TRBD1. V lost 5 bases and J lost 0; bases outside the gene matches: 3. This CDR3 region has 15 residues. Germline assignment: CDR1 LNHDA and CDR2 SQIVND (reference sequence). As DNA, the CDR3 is TGTGCCAGTAGTCGGACAGGGATTAGCAATCAGCCCCAGCATTTT. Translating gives CASSRTGISNQPQHF.

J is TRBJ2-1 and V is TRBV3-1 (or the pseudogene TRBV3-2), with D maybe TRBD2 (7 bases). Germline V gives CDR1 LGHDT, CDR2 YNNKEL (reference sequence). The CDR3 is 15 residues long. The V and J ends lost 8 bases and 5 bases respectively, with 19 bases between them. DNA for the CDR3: TGTGCCAGCCGCCCCCGGGGGGCCGGAAACAATGAGCAGTTCTTC. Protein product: CASRPRGAGNNEQFF.

CDR3 in amino acids: CASSEERGSYNEQFF. The CDR3 DNA is TGTGCCAGCAGTGAAGAGCGGGGCTCCTACAATGAGCAGTTCTTC. The gene calls are TRBV6-1 and TRBJ2-1; 7 bases match TRBD2. The CDR3 contains 15 residues. V was clipped by 1 base and J by 0 bases; unmatched bases: 0. Germline values: CDR1 MNHNS, CDR2 SASEGT.

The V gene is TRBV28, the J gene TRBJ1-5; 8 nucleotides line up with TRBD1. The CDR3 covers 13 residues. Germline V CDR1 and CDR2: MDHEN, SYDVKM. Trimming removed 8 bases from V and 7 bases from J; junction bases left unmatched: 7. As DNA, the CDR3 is TGTGCCAGCGGGCAGGGGGCATGGCAGCCCCAGCATTTT. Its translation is CASGQGAWQPQHF.

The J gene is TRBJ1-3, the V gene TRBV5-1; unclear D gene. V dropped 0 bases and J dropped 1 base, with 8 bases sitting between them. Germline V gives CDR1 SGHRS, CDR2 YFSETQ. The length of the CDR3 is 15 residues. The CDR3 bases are TGCGCCAGCAGCTTGGTCCCAGGTTCTGGAAACACCATATATTTT. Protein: CASSLVPGSGNTIYF.

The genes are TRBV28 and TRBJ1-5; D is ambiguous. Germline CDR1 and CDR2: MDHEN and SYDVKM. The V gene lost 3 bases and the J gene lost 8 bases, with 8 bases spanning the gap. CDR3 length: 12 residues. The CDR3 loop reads CASSFGPEPQHF. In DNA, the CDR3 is TGTGCCAGCAGTTTTGGGCCAGAGCCCCAGCATTTT.

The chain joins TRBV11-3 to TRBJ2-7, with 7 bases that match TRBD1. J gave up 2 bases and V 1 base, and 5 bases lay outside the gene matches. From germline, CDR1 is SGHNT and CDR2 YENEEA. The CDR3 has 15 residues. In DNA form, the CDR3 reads TGTGCCAGCAGCTTAGGACAGGGACCACCCTACGAGCAGTACTTC. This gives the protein CASSLGQGPPYEQYF. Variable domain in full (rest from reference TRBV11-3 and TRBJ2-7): EAGVVQSPRYKIIEKKQPVAFWCNPISGHNTLYWYLQNLGQGPELLIRYENEEAVDDSQLPKDRFSAERLKGVDSTLKIQPAELGDSAVYLCASSLGQGPPYEQYFGPGTRLTVT.

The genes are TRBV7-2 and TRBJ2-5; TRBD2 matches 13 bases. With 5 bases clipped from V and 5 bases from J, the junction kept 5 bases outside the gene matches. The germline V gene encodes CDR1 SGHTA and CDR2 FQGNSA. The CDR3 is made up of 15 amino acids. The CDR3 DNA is TGTGCCAGCAGCGCCGGACTAGCGGGAGCGGAGACCCAGTACTTC. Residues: CASSAGLAGAETQYF.

CDR3 DNA: TGTGCCAGCAGCCCCCTTACAGAAGCCATCCTCTACGAGCAGTACTTC. It translates to CASSPLTEAILYEQYF. The chain joins TRBV12-1 to TRBJ2-7; the table's D call, TRBD1, was not checked against the DNA. TRBV12-1 is a documented pseudogene. The CDR3 spans 16 residues.

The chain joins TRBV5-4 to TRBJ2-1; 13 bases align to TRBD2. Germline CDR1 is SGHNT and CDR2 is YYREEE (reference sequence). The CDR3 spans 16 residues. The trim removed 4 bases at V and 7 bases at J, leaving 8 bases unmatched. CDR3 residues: CASSQWTSGRGNEQFF. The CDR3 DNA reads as TGTGCCAGCAGCCAATGGACTAGCGGGAGAGGTAATGAGCAGTTCTTC.